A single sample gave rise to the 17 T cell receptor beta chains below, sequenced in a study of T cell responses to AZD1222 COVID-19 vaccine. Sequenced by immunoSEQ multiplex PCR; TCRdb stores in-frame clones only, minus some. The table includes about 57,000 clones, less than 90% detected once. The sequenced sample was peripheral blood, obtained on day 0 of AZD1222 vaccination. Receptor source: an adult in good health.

The DNA for the CDR3 is TGTGCCAGCAGCTTATGGACCGGGTACGAGCAGTACTTC. Protein sequence: CASSLWTGYEQYF. This rearrangement joins TRBV7-8 to TRBJ2-7, with D hard to call. This CDR3 is 13 amino acids long. Germline loops: CDR1 SGHVS, CDR2 FQNEAQ. V shed 2 bases and J shed 4 bases, with 9 bases lying between them.

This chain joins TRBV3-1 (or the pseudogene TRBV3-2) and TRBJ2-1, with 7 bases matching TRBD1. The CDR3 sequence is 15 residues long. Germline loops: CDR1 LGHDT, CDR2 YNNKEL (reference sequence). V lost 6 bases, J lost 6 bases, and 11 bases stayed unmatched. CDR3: CASRSDRALRNEQFF. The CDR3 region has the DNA TGTGCCAGCAGATCCGACAGGGCCCTTCGCAATGAGCAGTTCTTC.

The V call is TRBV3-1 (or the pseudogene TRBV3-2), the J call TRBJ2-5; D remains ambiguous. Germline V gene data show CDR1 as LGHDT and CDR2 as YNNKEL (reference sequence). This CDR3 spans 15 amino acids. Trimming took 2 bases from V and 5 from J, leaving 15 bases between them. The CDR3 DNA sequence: TGTGCCAGCAGCCAACCAATATCATCGCGGGAGACCCAGTACTTC. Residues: CASSQPISSRETQYF.

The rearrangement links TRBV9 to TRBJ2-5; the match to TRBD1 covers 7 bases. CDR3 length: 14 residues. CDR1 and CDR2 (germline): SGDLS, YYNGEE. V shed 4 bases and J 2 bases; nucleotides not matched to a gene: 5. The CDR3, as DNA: TGTGCCAGCAGCTTTCGGACAGGACAAGAGACCCAGTACTTC. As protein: CASSFRTGQETQYF.

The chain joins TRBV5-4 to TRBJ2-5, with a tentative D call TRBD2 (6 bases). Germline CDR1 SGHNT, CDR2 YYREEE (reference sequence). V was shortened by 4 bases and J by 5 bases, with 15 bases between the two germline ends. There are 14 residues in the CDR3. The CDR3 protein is CASSRGLTGETQYF. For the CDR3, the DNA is TGTGCCAGCAGCCGAGGACTAACGGGCGAGACCCAGTACTTC.

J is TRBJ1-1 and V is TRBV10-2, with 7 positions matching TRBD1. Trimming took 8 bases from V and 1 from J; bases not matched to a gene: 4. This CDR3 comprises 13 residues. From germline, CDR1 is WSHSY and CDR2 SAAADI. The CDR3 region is CASQRQGNTEAFF. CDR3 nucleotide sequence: TGCGCCAGCCAAAGACAGGGGAACACTGAAGCTTTCTTT.

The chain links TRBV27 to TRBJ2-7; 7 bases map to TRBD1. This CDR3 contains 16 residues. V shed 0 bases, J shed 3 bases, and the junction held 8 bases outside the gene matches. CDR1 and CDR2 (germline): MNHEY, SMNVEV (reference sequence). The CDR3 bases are TGTGCCAGCAGTTTATCTCCTTCAGGGGGTAGCTACGAGCAGTACTTC. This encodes CASSLSPSGGSYEQYF.

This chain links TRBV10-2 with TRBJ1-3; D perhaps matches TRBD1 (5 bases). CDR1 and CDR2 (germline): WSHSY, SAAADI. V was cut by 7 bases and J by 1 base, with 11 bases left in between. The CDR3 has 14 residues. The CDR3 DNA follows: TGCGCCAGCAACCCCGGGGGGTCTGGAAACACCATATATTTT. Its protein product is CASNPGGSGNTIYF.

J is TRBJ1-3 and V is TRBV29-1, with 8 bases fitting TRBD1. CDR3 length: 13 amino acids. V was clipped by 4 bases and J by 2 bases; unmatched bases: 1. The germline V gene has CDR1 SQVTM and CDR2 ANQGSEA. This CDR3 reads CSVVRGPGNTIYF. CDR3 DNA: TGCAGCGTTGTCAGGGGGCCTGGAAACACCATATATTTT.

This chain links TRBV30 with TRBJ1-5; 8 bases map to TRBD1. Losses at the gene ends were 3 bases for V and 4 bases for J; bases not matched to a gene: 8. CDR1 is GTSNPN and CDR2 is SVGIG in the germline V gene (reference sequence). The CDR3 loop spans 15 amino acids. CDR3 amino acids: CAWSRRTGWNQPQHF. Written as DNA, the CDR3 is TGTGCCTGGAGCCGTAGGACAGGGTGGAATCAGCCCCAGCATTTT.

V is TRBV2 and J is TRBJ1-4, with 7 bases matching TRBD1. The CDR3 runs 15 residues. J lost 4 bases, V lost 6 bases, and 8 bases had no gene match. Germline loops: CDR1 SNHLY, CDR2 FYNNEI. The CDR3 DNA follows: TGTGCCAGCAGCCAGGGGGGGAGTGTTAATGAAAAACTGTTTTTT. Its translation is CASSQGGSVNEKLFF. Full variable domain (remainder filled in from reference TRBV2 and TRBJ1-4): EPEVTQTPSHQVTQMGQEVILRCVPISNHLYFYWYRQILGQKVEFLVSFYNNEISEKSEIFDDQFSVERPDGSNFTLKIRSTKLEDSAMYFCASSQGGSVNEKLFFGSGTQLSVL.

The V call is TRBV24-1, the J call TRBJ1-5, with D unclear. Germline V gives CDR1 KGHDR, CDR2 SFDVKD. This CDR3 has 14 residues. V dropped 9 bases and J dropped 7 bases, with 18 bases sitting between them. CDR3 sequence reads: CATPPRGIVQPQHF. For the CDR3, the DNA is TGTGCCACCCCCCCTCGAGGGATCGTCCAGCCCCAGCATTTT.

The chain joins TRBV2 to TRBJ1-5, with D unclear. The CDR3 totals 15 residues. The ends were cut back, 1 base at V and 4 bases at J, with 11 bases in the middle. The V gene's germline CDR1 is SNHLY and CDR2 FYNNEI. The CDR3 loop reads CASSEVAGGNQPQHF. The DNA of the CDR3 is TGTGCCAGCAGTGAAGTCGCGGGAGGAAATCAGCCCCAGCATTTT.

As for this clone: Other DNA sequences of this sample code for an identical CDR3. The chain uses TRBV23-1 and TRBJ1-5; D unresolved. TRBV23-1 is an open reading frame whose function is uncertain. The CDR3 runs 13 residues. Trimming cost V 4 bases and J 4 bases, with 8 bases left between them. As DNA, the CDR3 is TGCGCCAGCAGTCGGGCGGGAAATCAGCCCCAGCATTTT. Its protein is CASSRAGNQPQHF.

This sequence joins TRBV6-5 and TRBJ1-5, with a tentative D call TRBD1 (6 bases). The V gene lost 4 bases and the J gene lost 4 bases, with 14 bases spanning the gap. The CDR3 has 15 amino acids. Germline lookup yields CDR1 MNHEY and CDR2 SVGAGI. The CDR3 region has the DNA TGTGCCAGCAGTTCGTTACAGGGCCCTAATCAGCCCCAGCATTTT. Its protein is CASSSLQGPNQPQHF.

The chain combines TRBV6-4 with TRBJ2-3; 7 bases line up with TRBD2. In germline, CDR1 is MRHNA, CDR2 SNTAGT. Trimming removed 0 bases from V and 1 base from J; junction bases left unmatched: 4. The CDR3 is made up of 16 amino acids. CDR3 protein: CASSDSLGGGTDTQYF. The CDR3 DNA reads TGTGCCAGCAGTGACTCCTTGGGGGGGGGCACAGATACGCAGTATTTT.

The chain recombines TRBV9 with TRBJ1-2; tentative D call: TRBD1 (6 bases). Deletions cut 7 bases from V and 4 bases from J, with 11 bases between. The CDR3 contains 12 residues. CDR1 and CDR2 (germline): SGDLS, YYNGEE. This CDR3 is CASGEDSYGYTF. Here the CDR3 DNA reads TGTGCCAGCGGGGAGGACAGCTATGGCTACACCTTC.